Below, 24 T cell receptor beta chains from the same sample are listed, as sequenced in a study of shared clonotypes between healthy human individuals. Sequencing was performed with immunoSEQ multiplex PCR; in TCRdb, only in-frame clones are kept and a portion is missing. The table includes around 750,000 clones, 74% detected once. Input material: memory CD4+ T cells sorted from blood. As to subset: CD45RA-negative fraction. The receptors were gathered from a woman aged 25 to 45 in good health.

The chain employs TRBV28 and TRBJ2-1, with D tentatively TRBD2 (6 bases). The V gene's germline CDR1 is MDHEN and CDR2 SYDVKM. V lost 5 bases and J lost 2, with 13 bases in between. The CDR3 runs to 15 residues. CDR3 nucleotide sequence: TGTGCCAGCAGTCCGGGGACTCTAACCTACAATGAGCAGTTCTTC. Its protein is CASSPGTLTYNEQFF.

This clone was seen only a few times. The chain uses TRBV6-1 and TRBJ2-7; 8 bases match TRBD1. Germline V gene data show CDR1 as MNHNS and CDR2 as SASEGT. The CDR3 totals 15 residues. V shed 4 bases, J shed 0 bases, and the junction held 5 bases outside the gene matches. The DNA for the CDR3 is TGTGCCAGCAGTGGCGCGACAGGGGCCTCCTACGAGCAGTACTTC. Translating it yields CASSGATGASYEQYF.

CDR3 coding DNA: TGTGCCAGCAGTGAACTGGGGACAAGCTCTGGGGCCAACGTCCTGACTTTC. Its translation: CASSELGTSSGANVLTF. This rearrangement joins TRBV6-1 to TRBJ2-6, with D possibly matching TRBD1 (6 bases). The V gene lost 2 bases and the J gene lost 0 bases, with 11 bases spanning the gap. CDR1 and CDR2 from the germline V gene are MNHNS and SASEGT. CDR3 length equals 17 residues.

Written as DNA, the CDR3 is TGCAGCGTTGATTCGGGGAGGGCAGGGACCTACGAGCAGTACTTC. It translates to CSVDSGRAGTYEQYF. The chain has TRBV29-1 and TRBJ2-7; 7 positions agree with TRBD2. V lost 3 bases and J lost 2; bases outside the gene matches: 10. The CDR3 length is 15 residues. Germline lookup yields CDR1 SQVTM and CDR2 ANQGSEA.

This clone was seen a few times. This chain connects TRBV7-2 to TRBJ1-3, with 9 bases matching TRBD1. This CDR3 is built from 16 residues. CDR1 SGHTA and CDR2 FQGNSA come from the germline V gene. After removal of 5 bases from V and 4 bases from J, the junction contained 9 bases not matched to a gene. The CDR3 spells CASSPPQGAPGNTIYF. As DNA, the CDR3 is TGTGCCAGCAGCCCCCCACAGGGGGCTCCCGGAAACACCATATATTTT.

This clone came up a few times. Other DNA sequences in the same sample also yield this CDR3. This chain joins TRBV5-6 and TRBJ1-2; D is ambiguous. This CDR3 is built from 14 residues. V lost 0 bases and J lost 2, with 8 bases in between. Germline CDR1 and CDR2: SGHDT and YYEEEE. CDR3 sequence reads: CASSLASLNYGYTF. For the CDR3, the DNA is TGTGCCAGCAGCTTGGCCTCACTAAACTATGGCTACACCTTC.

This clone has only a few counts. Other DNA variants within this sample encode the same CDR3. This chain links TRBV11-2 with TRBJ1-1; D not resolved. The germline V gene has CDR1 SGHAT and CDR2 FQNNGV. The germline V and J ends were trimmed by 1 base and 1 base, with 4 bases remaining between them. The CDR3 is made up of 13 amino acids. CDR3 coding DNA: TGTGCCAGCAGCTTAGGAGGGAACACTGAAGCTTTCTTT. Translated: CASSLGGNTEAFF.

This sequence joins TRBV6-5 and TRBJ2-7; 14 bases line up with TRBD2. V was clipped by 8 bases and J by 7 bases; unmatched bases: 7. The CDR3 totals 14 residues. CDR1 is MNHEY, CDR2 SVGAGI, per germline. The CDR3 nucleotides read TGTGCCAGCGTGGGACTAGCGGGAGTTAGGGAGCAGTACTTC. Translating gives CASVGLAGVREQYF.

This chain joins TRBV5-1 and TRBJ2-5, with 13 bases that match TRBD2. The V gene's germline CDR1 is SGHRS and CDR2 YFSETQ. The J segment lost 2 bases and the V segment lost 0 bases, leaving 1 base of the junction unmatched. This CDR3 is 16 amino acids long. The CDR3 protein is CASSLGGLAGQETQYF. DNA of the CDR3: TGCGCCAGCAGCTTGGGGGGACTAGCGGGGCAAGAGACCCAGTACTTC.

The chain couples TRBV25-1 to TRBJ1-5; D is unresolved. Per germline, CDR1 MGHDK and CDR2 SYGVNS. The CDR3 loop spans 14 amino acids. Trimming removed 4 bases from V and 0 bases from J, with 7 bases in between. CDR3 residues: CASSGADSNQPQHF. In nucleotides, the CDR3 is TGTGCCAGCAGTGGTGCGGATAGCAATCAGCCCCAGCATTTT.

The V gene is TRBV5-1, the J gene TRBJ2-7; TRBD2 might be the D (6 bases). Trimming removed 3 bases at V and 5 bases at J, with 21 bases between. CDR1 SGHRS and CDR2 YFSETQ come from the germline V gene. The CDR3 sequence is 16 residues long. CDR3 in amino acids: CASSSRPETRDHEQYF. As DNA, the CDR3 is TGCGCCAGCAGCTCAAGGCCCGAGACTAGGGACCACGAGCAGTACTTC. The full variable domain, with the rest looked up from reference TRBV5-1 and TRBJ2-7, is KAGVTQTPRYLIKTRGQQVTLSCSPISGHRSVSWYQQTPGQGLQFLFEYFSETQRNKGNFPGRFSGRQFSNSRSEMNVSTLELGDSALYLCASSSRPETRDHEQYFGPGTRLTVT.

The CDR3 DNA sequence: TGTGCCAGCAGTTTATTCAGGGGTCAGCCCCAGCATTTT. It yields the protein CASSLFRGQPQHF. J is TRBJ1-5 and V is TRBV27, with D perhaps matching TRBD1 (6 bases). The length of the CDR3 is 13 residues. V dropped 1 base and J dropped 6 bases, with 7 bases sitting between them. Germline CDR1 MNHEY, CDR2 SMNVEV (reference sequence).

The chain joins TRBV5-1 to TRBJ1-2; 8 nucleotides match TRBD1. Germline values: CDR1 SGHRS, CDR2 YFSETQ. J lost 8 bases, V lost 0 bases, and 3 bases had no gene match. This CDR3 region has 13 residues. In DNA, the CDR3 is TGCGCCAGCAGCTTGGAGGGACAGGCGGGCTACACCTTC. Protein: CASSLEGQAGYTF.

This clone was counted a few times. The rearrangement joins TRBV4-1 to TRBJ1-1; 7 nucleotides agree with TRBD1. This CDR3 is 16 amino acids long. The germline V gene has CDR1 MGHRA and CDR2 YSYEKL. V shed 2 bases and J 1 base; nucleotides not matched to a gene: 7. The CDR3 DNA reads as TGCGCCAGCAGCCAACCCCCGGGACAGAGGAACACTGAAGCTTTCTTT. Its translation is CASSQPPGQRNTEAFF.

The V and J genes are TRBV7-2 and TRBJ2-7; D ambiguous. Looked up from germline, CDR1 is SGHTA and CDR2 is FQGNSA. V shed 2 bases and J shed 2 bases, with 7 bases lying between them. The CDR3 loop spans 13 amino acids. CDR3 protein: CASSLNGAYEQYF. The CDR3 region has the DNA TGTGCCAGCAGCTTAAACGGTGCCTACGAGCAGTACTTC.

The J gene is TRBJ1-3, the V gene TRBV15; D gene ambiguous. Germline-derived CDR1 and CDR2 are LNHNV and YYDKDF (reference sequence). The V end lost 0 bases, the J end lost 4 bases, and 10 bases lay between the germline ends. CDR3 size: 15 residues. The CDR3, as DNA: TGTGCCACCAGCAGAGATAGCGGGGTCGGAAACACCATATATTTT. Protein product: CATSRDSGVGNTIYF.

The genes are TRBV11-2 and TRBJ1-6; no clear D. The length of the CDR3 is 13 residues. CDR1 and CDR2 from the germline V gene are SGHAT and FQNNGV. V dropped 2 bases and J dropped 12 bases, with 11 bases sitting between them. CDR3 sequence reads: CASSLSDLKPLHF. The CDR3 DNA follows: TGTGCCAGCAGCTTATCGGACCTCAAACCCCTCCACTTT.

This clone was counted a few times. V usage is TRBV14 and J usage is TRBJ1-2; a weak D match, TRBD1 (6 bases). V was cut by 2 bases and J by 3 bases, with 10 bases left in between. Germline V gene lookup returns CDR1 SGHDN and CDR2 FVKESK. The CDR3 is 14 amino acids. The CDR3 loop is CASSQSTGHYGYTF. The CDR3 DNA reads as TGTGCCAGCAGCCAATCGACAGGACACTATGGCTACACCTTC.

As to this clone: In the same sample, other DNA sequences code for this CDR3. The V gene is TRBV5-1, the J gene TRBJ2-3, with TRBD1 matching 7 bases. V dropped 2 bases and J dropped 1; count of bases not matched to a gene: 1. The V gene's germline CDR1 is SGHRS and CDR2 YFSETQ. The CDR3 is 14 amino acids. In DNA form, the CDR3 reads TGCGCCAGCAGCTTCGACAGGGGCACAGATACGCAGTATTTT. It encodes CASSFDRGTDTQYF.

This clone has a handful of counts. V usage is TRBV28 and J usage is TRBJ2-3, with 8 nucleotides matching TRBD2. Trimming cost V 8 bases and J 5 bases; bases outside gene matches: 18. Germline CDR1 MDHEN, CDR2 SYDVKM. The length of the CDR3 is 17 residues. The CDR3: CASRLFRGAGAVDTQYF. As DNA, the CDR3 is TGTGCCAGCCGTCTGTTCCGTGGAGCGGGAGCCGTAGATACGCAGTATTTT.

The V and J genes are TRBV28 and TRBJ2-1; maybe TRBD2 (6 bases). V was pared by 6 bases and J by 0 bases, with 15 bases between. The CDR3 loop spans 16 amino acids. Germline-derived CDR1 and CDR2 are MDHEN and SYDVKM. The CDR3 DNA reads TGTGCCAGCAGAGACCTTAGCGGAAGCTCCTACAATGAGCAGTTCTTC. Translated: CASRDLSGSSYNEQFF.

Comment on this clone: A much larger clone lies one base from this, so it may be a read error. This sample includes further DNA sequences coding for the same CDR3. V and J are TRBV5-1 and TRBJ2-3, with unresolved D. This CDR3 comprises 13 residues. Germline lookup yields CDR1 SGHRS and CDR2 YFSETQ. With 0 bases removed from V and 1 base from J, the gap between germline ends came to 3 bases. The CDR3 sequence: CASSLGRTDTQYF. The CDR3 region has the DNA TGCGCCAGCAGCTTGGGGCGCACAGATACGCAGTATTTT.

V and J are TRBV5-4 and TRBJ2-3; D remains unclear. Germline CDR1 SGHNT, CDR2 YYREEE (reference sequence). The CDR3 has 15 residues. The V end was cut by 0 bases, the J end by 8 bases, with 16 bases between. CDR3 nucleotides: TGTGCCAGCAGCTTGGGTGACTCCCGCCGCTTTACGCAGTATTTT. Encoded protein: CASSLGDSRRFTQYF.

J is TRBJ2-2 and V is TRBV19, with 8 bases aligning to TRBD1. V gave up 7 bases and J gave up 4 bases; unmatched junction bases: 8. The CDR3 totals 15 residues. Germline V gene lookup returns CDR1 LNHDA and CDR2 SQIVND (reference sequence). The DNA of the CDR3 is TGTGCCAGTACCCCGGGACAGGCCCCCACCGGGGAGCTGTTTTTT. Translated, it gives CASTPGQAPTGELFF.